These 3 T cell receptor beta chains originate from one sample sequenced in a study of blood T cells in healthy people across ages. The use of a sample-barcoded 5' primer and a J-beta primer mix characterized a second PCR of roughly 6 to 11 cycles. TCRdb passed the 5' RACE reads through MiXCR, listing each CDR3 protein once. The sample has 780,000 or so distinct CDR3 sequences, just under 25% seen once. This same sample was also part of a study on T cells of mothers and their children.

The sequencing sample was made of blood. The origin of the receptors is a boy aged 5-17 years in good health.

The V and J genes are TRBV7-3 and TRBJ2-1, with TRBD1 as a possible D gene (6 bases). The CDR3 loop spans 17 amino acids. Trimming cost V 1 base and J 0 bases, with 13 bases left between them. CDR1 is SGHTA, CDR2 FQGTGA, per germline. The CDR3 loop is CASSLIGGQLSYNEQFF. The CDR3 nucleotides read TGTGCCAGCAGCTTAATTGGGGGACAACTCTCCTACAATGAGCAGTTCTTC. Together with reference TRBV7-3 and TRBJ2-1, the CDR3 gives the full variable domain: GAGVSQTPSNKVTEKGKYVELRCDPISGHTALYWYRQSLGQGPEFLIYFQGTGAADDSGLPNDRFFAVRPEGSVSTLKIQRTERGDSAVYLCASSLIGGQLSYNEQFFGPGTRLTVL.

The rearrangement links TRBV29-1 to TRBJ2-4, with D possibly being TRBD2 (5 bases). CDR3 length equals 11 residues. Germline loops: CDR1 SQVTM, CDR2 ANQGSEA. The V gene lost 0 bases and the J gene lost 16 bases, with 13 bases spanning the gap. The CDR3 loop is CSVEDGSGEYF. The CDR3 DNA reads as TGCAGCGTTGAAGATGGCTCCGGGGAATACTTC.

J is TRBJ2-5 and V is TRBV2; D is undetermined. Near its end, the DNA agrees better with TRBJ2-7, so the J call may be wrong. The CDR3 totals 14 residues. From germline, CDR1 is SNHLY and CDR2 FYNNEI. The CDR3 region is CASSGYLSAYEQYF. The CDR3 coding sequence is TGTGCCAGCAGCGGATACCTTAGTGCCTACGAGCAGTACTTC.